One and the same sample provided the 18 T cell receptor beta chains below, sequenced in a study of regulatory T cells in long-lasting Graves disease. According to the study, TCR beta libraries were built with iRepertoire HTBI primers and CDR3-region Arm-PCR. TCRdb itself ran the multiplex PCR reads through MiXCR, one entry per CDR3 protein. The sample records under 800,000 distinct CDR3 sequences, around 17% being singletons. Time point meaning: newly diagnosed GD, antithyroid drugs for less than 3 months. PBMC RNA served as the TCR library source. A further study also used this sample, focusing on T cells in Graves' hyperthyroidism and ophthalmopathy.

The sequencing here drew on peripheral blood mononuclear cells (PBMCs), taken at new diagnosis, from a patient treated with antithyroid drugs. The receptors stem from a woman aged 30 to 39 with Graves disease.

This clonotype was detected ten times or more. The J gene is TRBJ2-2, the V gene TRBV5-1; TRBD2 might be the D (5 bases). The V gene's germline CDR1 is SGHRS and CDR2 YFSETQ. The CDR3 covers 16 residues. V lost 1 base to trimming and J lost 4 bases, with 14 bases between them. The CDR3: CASSLMGVRGTGELFF. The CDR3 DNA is TGCGCCAGCAGCTTGATGGGAGTACGGGGCACCGGGGAGCTGTTTTTT.

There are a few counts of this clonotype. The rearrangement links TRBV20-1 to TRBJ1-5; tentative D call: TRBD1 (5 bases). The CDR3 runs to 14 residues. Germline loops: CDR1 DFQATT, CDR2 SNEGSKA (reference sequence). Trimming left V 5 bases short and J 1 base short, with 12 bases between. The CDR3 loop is CSALQGVSNQPQHF. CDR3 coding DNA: TGCAGTGCTCTTCAAGGGGTGAGCAATCAGCCCCAGCATTTT.

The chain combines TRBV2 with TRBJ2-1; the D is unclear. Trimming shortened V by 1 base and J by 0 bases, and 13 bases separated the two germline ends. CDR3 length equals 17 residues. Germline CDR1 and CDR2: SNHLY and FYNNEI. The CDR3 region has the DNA TGTGCCAGCAGTGAAGTCGTTGCTTGGAGCTCCTACAATGAGCAGTTCTTC. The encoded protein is CASSEVVAWSSYNEQFF. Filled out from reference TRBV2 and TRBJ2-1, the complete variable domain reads EPEVTQTPSHQVTQMGQEVILRCVPISNHLYFYWYRQILGQKVEFLVSFYNNEISEKSEIFDDQFSVERPDGSNFTLKIRSTKLEDSAMYFCASSEVVAWSSYNEQFFGPGTRLTVL.

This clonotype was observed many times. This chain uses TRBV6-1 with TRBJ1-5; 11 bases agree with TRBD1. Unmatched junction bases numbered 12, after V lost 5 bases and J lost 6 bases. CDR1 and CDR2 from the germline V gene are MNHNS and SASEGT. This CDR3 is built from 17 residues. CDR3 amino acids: CASSPARGQGGFQPQHF. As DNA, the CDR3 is TGTGCCAGCAGTCCAGCTCGGGGACAGGGGGGGTTTCAGCCCCAGCATTTT.

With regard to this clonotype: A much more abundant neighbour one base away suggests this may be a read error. The CDR3 protein is CASSFWAGGEELFF. For the CDR3, the DNA is TGTGCCAGCAGCTTCTGGGCCGGGGGCGAGGAGCTGTTTTTT. The chain combines TRBV7-2 with TRBJ2-2; TRBD1 or TRBD2 may be the D gene (6 bases each). The germline CDR1 and CDR2 sequences are SGHTA and FQGNSA. Trimming took off 3 bases at V and 10 bases at J, with 15 bases between the two ends. The CDR3 length is 14 residues.

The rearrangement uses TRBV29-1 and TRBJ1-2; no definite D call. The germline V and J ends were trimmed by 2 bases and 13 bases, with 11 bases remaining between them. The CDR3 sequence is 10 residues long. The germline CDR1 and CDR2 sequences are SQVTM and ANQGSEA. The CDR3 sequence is CSVEPQLGTF. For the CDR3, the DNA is TGCAGCGTTGAACCCCAGTTAGGCACCTTC. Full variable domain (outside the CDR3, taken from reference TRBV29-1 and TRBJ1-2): SAVISQKPSRDICQRGTSLTIQCQVDSQVTMMFWYRQQPGQSLTLIATANQGSEATYESGFVIDKFPISRPNLTFSTLTVSNMSPEDSSIYLCSVEPQLGTFGSGTRLTVV.

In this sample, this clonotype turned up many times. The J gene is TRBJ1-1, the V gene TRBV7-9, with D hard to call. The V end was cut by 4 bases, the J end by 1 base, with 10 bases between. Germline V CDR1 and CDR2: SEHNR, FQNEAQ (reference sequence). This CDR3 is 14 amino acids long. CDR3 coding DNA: TGTGCCAGCAGCTATGAGCGGGGGAACACTGAAGCTTTCTTT. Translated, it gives CASSYERGNTEAFF.

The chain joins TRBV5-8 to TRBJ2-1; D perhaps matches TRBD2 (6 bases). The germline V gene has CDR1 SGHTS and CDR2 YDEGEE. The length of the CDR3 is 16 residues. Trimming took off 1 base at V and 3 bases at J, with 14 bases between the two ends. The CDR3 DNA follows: TGTGCCAGCAGCTTGAAAAGGGAGGCCCTCTACAATGAGCAGTTCTTC. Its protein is CASSLKREALYNEQFF.

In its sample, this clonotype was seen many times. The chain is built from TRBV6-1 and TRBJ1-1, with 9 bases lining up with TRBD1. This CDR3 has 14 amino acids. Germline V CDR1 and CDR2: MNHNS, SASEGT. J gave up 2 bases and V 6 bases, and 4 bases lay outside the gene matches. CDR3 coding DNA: TGTGCCAGCAGAGGGGGACAGGGTAACACTGAAGCTTTCTTT. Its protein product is CASRGGQGNTEAFF.

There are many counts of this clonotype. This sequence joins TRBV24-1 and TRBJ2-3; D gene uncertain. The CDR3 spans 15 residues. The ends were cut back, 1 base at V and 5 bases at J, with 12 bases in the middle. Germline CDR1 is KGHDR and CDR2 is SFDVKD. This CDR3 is CATSDFGSPGDTQYF. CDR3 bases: TGTGCCACCAGTGATTTCGGCAGCCCCGGAGATACGCAGTATTTT.

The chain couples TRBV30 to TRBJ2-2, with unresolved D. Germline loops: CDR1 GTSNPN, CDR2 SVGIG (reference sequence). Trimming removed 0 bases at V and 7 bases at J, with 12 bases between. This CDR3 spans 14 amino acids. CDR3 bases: TGTGCCTGGAGTGTACTCCTGTTAGTCGGGGAGCTGTTTTTT. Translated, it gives CAWSVLLLVGELFF.

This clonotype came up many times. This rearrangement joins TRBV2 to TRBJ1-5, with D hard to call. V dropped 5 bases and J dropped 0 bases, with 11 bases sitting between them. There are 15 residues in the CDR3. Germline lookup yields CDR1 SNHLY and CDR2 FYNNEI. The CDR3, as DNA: TGTGCCAGCAGTCCCCACTATTATAGCAATCAGCCCCAGCATTTT. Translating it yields CASSPHYYSNQPQHF.

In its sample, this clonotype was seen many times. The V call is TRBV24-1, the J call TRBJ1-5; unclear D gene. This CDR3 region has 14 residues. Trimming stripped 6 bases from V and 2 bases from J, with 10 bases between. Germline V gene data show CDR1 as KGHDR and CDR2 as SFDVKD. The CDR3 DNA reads TGTGCCACCAGTACCGGGGAAGGCAATCAGCCCCAGCATTTT. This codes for CATSTGEGNQPQHF.

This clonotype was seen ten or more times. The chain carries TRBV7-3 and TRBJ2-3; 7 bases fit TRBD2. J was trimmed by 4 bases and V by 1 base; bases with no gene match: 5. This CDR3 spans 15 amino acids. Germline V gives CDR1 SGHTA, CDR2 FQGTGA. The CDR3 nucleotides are TGTGCCAGCAGCTTAATCGGTGGGAGGGCAGATACGCAGTATTTT. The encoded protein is CASSLIGGRADTQYF.

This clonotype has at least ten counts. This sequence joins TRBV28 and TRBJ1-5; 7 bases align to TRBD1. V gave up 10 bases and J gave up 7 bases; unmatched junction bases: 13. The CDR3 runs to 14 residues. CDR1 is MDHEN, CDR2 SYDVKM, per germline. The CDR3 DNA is TGTGCCACTGAGGGCGGGACAGCCAAACAGCCCCAGCATTTT. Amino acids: CATEGGTAKQPQHF. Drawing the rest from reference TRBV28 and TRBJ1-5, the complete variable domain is DVKVTQSSRYLVKRTGEKVFLECVQDMDHENMFWYRQDPGLGLRLIYFSYDVKMKEKGDIPEGYSVSREKKERFSLILESASTNQTSMYLCATEGGTAKQPQHFGDGTRLSIL.

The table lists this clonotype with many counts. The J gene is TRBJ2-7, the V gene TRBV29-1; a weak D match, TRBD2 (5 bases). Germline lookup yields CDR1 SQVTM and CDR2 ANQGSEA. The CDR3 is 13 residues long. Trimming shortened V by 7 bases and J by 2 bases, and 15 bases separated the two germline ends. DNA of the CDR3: TGCAGCGCCGGCGGACTCGCCGCCTACGAGCAGTACTTC. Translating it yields CSAGGLAAYEQYF.

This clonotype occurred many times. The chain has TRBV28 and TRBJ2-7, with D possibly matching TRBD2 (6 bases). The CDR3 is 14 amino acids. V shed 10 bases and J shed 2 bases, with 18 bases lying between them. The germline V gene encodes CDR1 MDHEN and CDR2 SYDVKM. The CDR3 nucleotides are TGTGCCACCTGCGGGACGAAGGTCCCCTACGAGCAGTACTTC. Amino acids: CATCGTKVPYEQYF. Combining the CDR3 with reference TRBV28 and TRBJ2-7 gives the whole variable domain DVKVTQSSRYLVKRTGEKVFLECVQDMDHENMFWYRQDPGLGLRLIYFSYDVKMKEKGDIPEGYSVSREKKERFSLILESASTNQTSMYLCATCGTKVPYEQYFGPGTRLTVT.

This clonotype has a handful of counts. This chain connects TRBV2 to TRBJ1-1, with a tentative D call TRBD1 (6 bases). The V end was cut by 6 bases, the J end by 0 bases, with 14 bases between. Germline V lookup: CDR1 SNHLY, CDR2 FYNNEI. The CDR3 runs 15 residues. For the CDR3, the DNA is TGTGCCAGCAGAGCCACTGGACAGCTGAACACTGAAGCTTTCTTT. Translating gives CASRATGQLNTEAFF.